This TCR beta chain was obtained from a study of Graves' ophthalmopathy and Graves' hyperthyroidism. About the study: Samples of peripheral blood were obtained at initial diagnosis, prior to treatment of any kind.

The germline V gene encodes CDR1 MNHEY and CDR2 SVGAGI. V shed 4 bases and J shed 2 bases, with 15 bases lying between them. The CDR3 loop spans 15 amino acids. This clonotype appeared many times. The authors amplified TCR beta CDR3 regions, and they did so from RNA transcripts for repertoire sequencing. First-round RT-PCR used HTBI primers; second-round multiplex PCR followed. TCRdb itself ran the multiplex PCR reads through MiXCR, one entry per CDR3 protein. This table has about 620,000 distinct CDR3 sequences, about 20% appearing once. By definition, stable hyperthyroidism involved no ophthalmopathy within 18 months of follow-up.

The specimen sequenced was peripheral blood. The chain couples TRBV6-5 to TRBJ2-7; D may correspond to TRBD1 or TRBD2 (5 bases each). The TCR sequence derives from a woman aged 18-29 years with stable Graves' hyperthyroidism. Some clones in this sample may be carry-over from other donors' samples. The CDR3 loop reads CASSSSRDGTYEQYF. The CDR3, as DNA: TGTGCCAGCAGTTCCAGCCGGGACGGCACCTACGAGCAGTACTTC.